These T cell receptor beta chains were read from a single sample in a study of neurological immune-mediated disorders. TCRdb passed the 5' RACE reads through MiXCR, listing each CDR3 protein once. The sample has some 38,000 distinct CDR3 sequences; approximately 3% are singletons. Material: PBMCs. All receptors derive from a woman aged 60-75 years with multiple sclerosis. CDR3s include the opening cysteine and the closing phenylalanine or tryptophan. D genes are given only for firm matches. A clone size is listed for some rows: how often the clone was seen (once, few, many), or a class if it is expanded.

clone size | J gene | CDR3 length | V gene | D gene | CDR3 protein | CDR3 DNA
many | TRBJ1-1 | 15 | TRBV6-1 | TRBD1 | CASSHGQGARTEAFF | TGTGCCAGCAGCCACGGACAGGGGGCGAGGACTGAAGCTTTCTTT
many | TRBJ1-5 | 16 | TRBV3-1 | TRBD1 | CASSPSGGQRNQPQHF | TGTGCCAGCAGCCCATCCGGGGGACAGCGCAATCAGCCCCAGCATTTT
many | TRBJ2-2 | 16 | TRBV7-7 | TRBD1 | CASSRRQGMSTGELFF | TGTGCCAGCAGCCGCCGACAGGGGATGAGCACCGGGGAGCTGTTTTTT
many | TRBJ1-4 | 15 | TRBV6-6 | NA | CASRGDGATNEKLFF | TGTGCCAGCAGGGGGGACGGTGCAACTAATGAAAAACTGTTTTTT
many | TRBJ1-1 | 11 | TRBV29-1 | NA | CSAKEDTEAFF | TGCAGCGCCAAAGAGGACACTGAAGCTTTCTTT
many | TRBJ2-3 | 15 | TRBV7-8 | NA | CASSLVPGAADTQYF | TGTGCCAGCAGCTTAGTTCCGGGGGCGGCAGATACGCAGTATTTT
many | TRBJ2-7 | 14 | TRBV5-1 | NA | CASSPRTANYEQYF | TGCGCCAGCAGCCCTAGGACAGCTAACTACGAGCAGTACTTC
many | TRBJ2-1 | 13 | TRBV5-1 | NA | CASSLTQGRRQFF | TGCGCCAGCAGCTTGACGCAGGGGAGAAGGCAGTTCTTC
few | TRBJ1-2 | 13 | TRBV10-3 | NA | CAIREGQNYGYTF | TGTGCCATCAGAGAAGGGCAGAACTATGGCTACACCTTC
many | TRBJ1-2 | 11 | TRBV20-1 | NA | CSGQPHEGYTF | TGCAGTGGACAGCCCCATGAGGGCTACACCTTC
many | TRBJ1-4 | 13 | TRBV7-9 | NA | CASSDQVSEKLFF | TGTGCCAGCAGCGATCAGGTTTCCGAAAAACTGTTTTTT
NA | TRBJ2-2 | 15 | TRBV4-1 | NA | CASSHLLGSTGELFF | TGCGCCAGCAGCCATTTGCTGGGGAGCACCGGGGAGCTGTTTTTT
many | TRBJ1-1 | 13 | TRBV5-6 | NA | CASSLRGYTEAFF | TGTGCCAGCAGCTTGAGGGGGTACACTGAAGCTTTCTTT
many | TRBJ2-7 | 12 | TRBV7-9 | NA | CASSEEAYEQYF | TGTGCCAGCAGTGAAGAAGCCTACGAGCAGTACTTC
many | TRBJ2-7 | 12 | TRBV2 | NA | CASSASTYEQYF | TGTGCCAGTAGTGCGTCAACCTACGAGCAGTACTTC
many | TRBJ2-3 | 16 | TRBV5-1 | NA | CASSLGANPSTDTQYF | TGCGCCAGCAGCTTGGGGGCCAATCCTAGCACAGATACGCAGTATTTT
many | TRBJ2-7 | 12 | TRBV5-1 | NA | CASSFGPAEQYF | TGCGCCAGCAGCTTCGGGCCGGCGGAGCAGTACTTC
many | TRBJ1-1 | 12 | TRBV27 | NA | CASSLSGGKAFF | TGTGCCAGCAGTTTATCGGGGGGGAAAGCTTTCTTT
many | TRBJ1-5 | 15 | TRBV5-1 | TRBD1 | CASSAGTGRDQPQHF | TGCGCCAGCAGCGCCGGGACAGGGAGAGATCAGCCCCAGCATTTT
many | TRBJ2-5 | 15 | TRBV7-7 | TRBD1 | CASSPPGQALRTQYF | TGTGCCAGCAGCCCTCCGGGACAGGCTCTGAGGACCCAGTACTTC
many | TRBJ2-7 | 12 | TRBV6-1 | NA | CASSVEGYEQYF | TGTGCCAGCAGTGTTGAAGGCTACGAGCAGTACTTC
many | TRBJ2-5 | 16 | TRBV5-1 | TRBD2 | CASSFGSTGGEETQYF | TGCGCCAGCTCCTTCGGTTCGACGGGAGGTGAAGAGACCCAGTACTTC
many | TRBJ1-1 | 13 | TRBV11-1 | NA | CASNTRAGTEAFF | TGTGCCAGCAACACACGGGCGGGCACTGAAGCTTTCTTT
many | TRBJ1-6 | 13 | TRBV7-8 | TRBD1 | CASRQTGDSPLHF | TGTGCCAGCAGACAGACAGGGGACTCACCCCTCCACTTT
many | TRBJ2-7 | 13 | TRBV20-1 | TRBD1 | CSAEGQGVHEQYF | TGCAGTGCTGAAGGACAGGGAGTCCACGAGCAGTACTTC
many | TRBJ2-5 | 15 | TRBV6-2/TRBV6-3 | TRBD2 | CASRRLAGALETQYF | TGTGCCAGCAGAAGACTAGCGGGGGCCCTTGAGACCCAGTACTTC
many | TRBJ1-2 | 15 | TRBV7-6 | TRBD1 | CASSFRDRGPGGYTF | TGTGCCAGCAGCTTTCGGGACAGGGGGCCAGGTGGCTACACCTTC